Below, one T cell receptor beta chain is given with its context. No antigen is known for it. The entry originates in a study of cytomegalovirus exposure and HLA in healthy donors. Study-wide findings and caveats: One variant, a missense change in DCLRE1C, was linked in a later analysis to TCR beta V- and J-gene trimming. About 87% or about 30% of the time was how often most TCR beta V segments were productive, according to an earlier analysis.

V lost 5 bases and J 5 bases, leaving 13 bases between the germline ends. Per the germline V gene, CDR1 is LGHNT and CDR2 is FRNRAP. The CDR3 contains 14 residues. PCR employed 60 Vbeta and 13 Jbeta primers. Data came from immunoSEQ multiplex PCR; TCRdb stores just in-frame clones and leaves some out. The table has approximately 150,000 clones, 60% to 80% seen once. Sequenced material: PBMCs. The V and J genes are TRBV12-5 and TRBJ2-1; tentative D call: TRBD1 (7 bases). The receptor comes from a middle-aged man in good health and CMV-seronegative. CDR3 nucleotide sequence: TGTGCTAGTGGTCGCGGGACAGACGACAATGAGCAGTTCTTC. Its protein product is CASGRGTDDNEQFF. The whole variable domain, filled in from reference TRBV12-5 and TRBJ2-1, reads DARVTQTPRHKVTEMGQEVTMRCQPILGHNTVFWYRQTMMQGLELLAYFRNRAPLDDSGMPKDRFSAEMPDATLATLKIQPSEPRDSAVYFCASGRGTDDNEQFFGPGTRLTVL.